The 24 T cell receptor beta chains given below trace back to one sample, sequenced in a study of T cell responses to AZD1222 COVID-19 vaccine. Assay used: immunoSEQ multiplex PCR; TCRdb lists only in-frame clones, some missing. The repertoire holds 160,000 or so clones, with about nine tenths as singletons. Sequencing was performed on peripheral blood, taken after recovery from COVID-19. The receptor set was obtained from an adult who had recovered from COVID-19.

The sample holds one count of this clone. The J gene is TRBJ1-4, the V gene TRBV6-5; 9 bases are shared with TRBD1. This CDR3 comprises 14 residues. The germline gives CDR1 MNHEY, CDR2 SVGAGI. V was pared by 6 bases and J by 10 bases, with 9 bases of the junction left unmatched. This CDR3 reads CASSRDREGGKLFF. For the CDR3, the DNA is TGTGCCAGCAGCCGGGACAGGGAAGGAGGAAAACTGTTTTTT.

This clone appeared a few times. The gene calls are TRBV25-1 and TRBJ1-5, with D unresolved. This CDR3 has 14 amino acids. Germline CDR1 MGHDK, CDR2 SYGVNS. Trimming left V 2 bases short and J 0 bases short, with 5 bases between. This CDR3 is CASSETDSNQPQHF. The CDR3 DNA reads TGTGCCAGCAGTGAAACAGATAGCAATCAGCCCCAGCATTTT. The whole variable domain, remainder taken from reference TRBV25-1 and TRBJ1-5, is EADIYQTPRYLVIGTGKKITLECSQTMGHDKMYWYQQDPGMELHLIHYSYGVNSTEKGDLSSESTVSRIRTEHFPLTLESARPSHTSQYLCASSETDSNQPQHFGDGTRLSIL.

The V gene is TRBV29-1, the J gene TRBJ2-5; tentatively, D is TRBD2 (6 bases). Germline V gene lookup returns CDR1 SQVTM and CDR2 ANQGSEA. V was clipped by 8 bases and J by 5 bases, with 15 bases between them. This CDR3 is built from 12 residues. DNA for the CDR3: TGCAGCCCTACCGGGACTGGGGAGACCCAGTACTTC. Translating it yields CSPTGTGETQYF.

This CDR3 is CASSPGTSPSPYTF. DNA for the CDR3: TGTGCCAGCTCACCGGGGACATCCCCATCCCCCTACACCTTC. The rearrangement links TRBV18 to TRBJ1-2; D may be TRBD1 (6 bases). The CDR3 spans 14 residues. Trimming took off 3 bases at V and 10 bases at J, with 18 bases between the two ends. Germline-derived CDR1 and CDR2 are KGHSH and LQKENI.

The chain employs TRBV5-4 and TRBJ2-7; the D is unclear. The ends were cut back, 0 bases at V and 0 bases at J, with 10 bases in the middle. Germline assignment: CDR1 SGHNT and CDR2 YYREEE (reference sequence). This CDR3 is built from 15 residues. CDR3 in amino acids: CASSLGNVPSYEQYF. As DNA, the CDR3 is TGTGCCAGCAGCTTGGGAAACGTTCCCTCCTACGAGCAGTACTTC.

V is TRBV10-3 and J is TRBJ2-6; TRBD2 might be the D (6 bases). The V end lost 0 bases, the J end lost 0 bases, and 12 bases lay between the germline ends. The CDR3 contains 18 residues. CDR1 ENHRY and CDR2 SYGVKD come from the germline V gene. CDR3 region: CAISESRGRGSGANVLTF. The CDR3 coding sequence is TGTGCCATCAGTGAGTCGAGAGGGCGGGGCTCTGGGGCCAACGTCCTGACTTTC.

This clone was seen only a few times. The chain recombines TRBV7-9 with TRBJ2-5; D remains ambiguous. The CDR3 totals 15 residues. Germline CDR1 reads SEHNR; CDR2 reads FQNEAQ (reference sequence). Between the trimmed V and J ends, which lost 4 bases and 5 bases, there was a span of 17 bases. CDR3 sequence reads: CASSSPSTSVETQYF. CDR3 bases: TGTGCCAGCAGCTCACCCTCGACATCTGTGGAGACCCAGTACTTC.

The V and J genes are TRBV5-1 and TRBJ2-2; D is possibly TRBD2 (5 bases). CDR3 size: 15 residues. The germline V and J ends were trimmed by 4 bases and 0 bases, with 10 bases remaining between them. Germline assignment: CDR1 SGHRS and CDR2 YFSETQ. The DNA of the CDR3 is TGCGCCAGCAGCCATTGGGGAGCGAACACCGGGGAGCTGTTTTTT. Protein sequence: CASSHWGANTGELFF.

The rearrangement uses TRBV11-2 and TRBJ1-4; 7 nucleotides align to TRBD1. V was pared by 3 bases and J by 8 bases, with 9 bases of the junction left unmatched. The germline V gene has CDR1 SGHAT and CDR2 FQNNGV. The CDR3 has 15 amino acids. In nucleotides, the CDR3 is TGTGCCAGCAGCTTTGCCAGACAGGGTTACGAAAAACTGTTTTTT. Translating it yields CASSFARQGYEKLFF.

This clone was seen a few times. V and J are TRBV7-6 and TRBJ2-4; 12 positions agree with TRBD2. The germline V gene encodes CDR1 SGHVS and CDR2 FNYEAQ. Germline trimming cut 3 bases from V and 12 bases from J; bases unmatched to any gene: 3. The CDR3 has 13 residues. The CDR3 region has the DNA TGTGCCAGCAGCTTGACTAGCGGGGGTCCTCAGTACTTC. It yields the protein CASSLTSGGPQYF.

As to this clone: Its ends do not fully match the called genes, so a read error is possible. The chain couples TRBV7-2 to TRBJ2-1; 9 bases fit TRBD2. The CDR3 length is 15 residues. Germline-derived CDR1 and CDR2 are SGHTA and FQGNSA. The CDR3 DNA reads TGTGCCAGCACCTTAGCGGGGGATGATTACAATGAGCAGTTCTTC. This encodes CASTLAGDDYNEQFF.

CDR3 residues: CASSPVTYEQYF. In DNA, the CDR3 is TGTGCCAGCAGCCCCGTTACCTACGAGCAGTACTTC. The gene calls are TRBV7-9 and TRBJ2-7; D is unclear. Trimming removed 5 bases from V and 2 bases from J, with 7 bases in between. The CDR3 loop spans 12 amino acids. CDR1 and CDR2 from the germline V gene are SEHNR and FQNEAQ (reference sequence).

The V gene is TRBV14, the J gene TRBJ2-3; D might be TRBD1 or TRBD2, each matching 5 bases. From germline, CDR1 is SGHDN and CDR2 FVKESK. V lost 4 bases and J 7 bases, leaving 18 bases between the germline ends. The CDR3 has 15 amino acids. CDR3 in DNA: TGTGCCAGCAGCCCAGGGACCCTGGCAGTAAATACGCAGTATTTT. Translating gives CASSPGTLAVNTQYF.

This chain's CDR3 is CASRDRGETQYF. CDR3 coding DNA: TGTGCCAGCAGGGACAGGGGAGAGACCCAGTACTTC. The V call is TRBV2, the J call TRBJ2-5; TRBD1 matches at 9 bases. The CDR3 consists of 12 residues. V was clipped by 6 bases and J by 4 bases; unmatched bases: 0. Germline-derived CDR1 and CDR2 are SNHLY and FYNNEI.

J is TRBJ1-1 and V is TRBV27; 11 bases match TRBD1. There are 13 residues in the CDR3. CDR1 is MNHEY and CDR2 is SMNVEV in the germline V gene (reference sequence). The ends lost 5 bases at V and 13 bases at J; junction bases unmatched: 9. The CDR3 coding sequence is TGTGCCAGCAGTATCGGCCGGGACAGGGGGAGTTTCTTT. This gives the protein CASSIGRDRGSFF.

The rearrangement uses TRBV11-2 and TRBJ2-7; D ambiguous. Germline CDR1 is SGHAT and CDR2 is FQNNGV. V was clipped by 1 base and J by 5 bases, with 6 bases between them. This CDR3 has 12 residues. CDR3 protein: CASSLVEHEQYF. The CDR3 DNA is TGTGCCAGCAGCTTAGTAGAACACGAGCAGTACTTC. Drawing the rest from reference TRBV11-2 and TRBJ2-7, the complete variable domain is EAGVAQSPRYKIIEKRQSVAFWCNPISGHATLYWYQQILGQGPKLLIQFQNNGVVDDSQLPKDRFSAERLKGVDSTLKIQPAKLEDSAVYLCASSLVEHEQYFGPGTRLTVT.

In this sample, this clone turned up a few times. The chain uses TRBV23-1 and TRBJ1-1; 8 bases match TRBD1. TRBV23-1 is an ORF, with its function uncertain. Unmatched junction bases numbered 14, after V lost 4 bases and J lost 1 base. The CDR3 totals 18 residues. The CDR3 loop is CASSRSTFSGTGNTEAFF. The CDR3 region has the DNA TGCGCCAGCAGTCGGTCAACTTTTTCCGGGACAGGGAACACTGAAGCTTTCTTT.

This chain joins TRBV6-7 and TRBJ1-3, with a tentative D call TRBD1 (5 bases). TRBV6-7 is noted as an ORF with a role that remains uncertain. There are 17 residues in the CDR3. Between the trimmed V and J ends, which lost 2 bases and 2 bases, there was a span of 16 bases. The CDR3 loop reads CASSYTTPRVAGNTIYF. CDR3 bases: TGTGCCAGCAGTTACACTACCCCCAGGGTGGCTGGAAACACCATATATTTT.

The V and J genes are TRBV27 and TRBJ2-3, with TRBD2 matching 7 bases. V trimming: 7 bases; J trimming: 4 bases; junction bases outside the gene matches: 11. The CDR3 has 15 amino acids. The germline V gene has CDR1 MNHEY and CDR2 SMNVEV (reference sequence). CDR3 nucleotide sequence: TGTGCCAGCACCCCGGGGGAGGGGCTGGCAGATACGCAGTATTTT. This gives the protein CASTPGEGLADTQYF.

The CDR3, as DNA: TGCGCCAGCAGCTTCCTGGGGACGAGCACAGATACGCAGTATTTT. Translating gives CASSFLGTSTDTQYF. The rearrangement joins TRBV5-1 to TRBJ2-3; D tentatively fits TRBD1 or TRBD2 (5 bases each). V shed 2 bases and J shed 0 bases, with 10 bases lying between them. Germline CDR1 reads SGHRS; CDR2 reads YFSETQ. This CDR3 region has 15 residues.

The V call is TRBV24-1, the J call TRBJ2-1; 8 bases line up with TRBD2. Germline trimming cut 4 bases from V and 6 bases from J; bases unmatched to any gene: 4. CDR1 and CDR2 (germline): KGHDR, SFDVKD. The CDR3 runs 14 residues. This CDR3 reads CATSDWTSSNEQFF. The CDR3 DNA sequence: TGTGCCACCAGTGACTGGACTAGCTCCAATGAGCAGTTCTTC.

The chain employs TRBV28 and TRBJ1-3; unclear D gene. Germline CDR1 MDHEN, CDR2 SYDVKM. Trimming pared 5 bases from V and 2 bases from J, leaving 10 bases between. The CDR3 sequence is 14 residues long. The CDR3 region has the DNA TGTGCCAGCAGTCGAGGGTCCCCTGGAAACACCATATATTTT. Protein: CASSRGSPGNTIYF.

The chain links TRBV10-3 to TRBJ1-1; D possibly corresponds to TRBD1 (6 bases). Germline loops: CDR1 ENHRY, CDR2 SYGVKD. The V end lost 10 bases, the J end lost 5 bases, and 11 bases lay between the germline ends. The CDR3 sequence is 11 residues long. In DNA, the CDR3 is TGTGCCACCACAGGGTATACTGAAGCTTTCTTT. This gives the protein CATTGYTEAFF.

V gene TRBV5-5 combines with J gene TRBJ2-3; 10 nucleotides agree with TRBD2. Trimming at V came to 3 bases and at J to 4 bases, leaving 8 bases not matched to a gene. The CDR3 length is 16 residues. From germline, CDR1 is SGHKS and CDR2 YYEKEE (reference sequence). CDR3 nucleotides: TGTGCCAGCAGCTCTCCGCCGAGCGGGGGGGCAGATACGCAGTATTTT. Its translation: CASSSPPSGGADTQYF. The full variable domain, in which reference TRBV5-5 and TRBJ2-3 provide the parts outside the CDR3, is DAGVTQSPTHLIKTRGQQVTLRCSPISGHKSVSWYQQVLGQGPQFIFQYYEKEERGRGNFPDRFSARQFPNYSSELNVNALLLGDSALYLCASSSPPSGGADTQYFGPGTRLTVL.